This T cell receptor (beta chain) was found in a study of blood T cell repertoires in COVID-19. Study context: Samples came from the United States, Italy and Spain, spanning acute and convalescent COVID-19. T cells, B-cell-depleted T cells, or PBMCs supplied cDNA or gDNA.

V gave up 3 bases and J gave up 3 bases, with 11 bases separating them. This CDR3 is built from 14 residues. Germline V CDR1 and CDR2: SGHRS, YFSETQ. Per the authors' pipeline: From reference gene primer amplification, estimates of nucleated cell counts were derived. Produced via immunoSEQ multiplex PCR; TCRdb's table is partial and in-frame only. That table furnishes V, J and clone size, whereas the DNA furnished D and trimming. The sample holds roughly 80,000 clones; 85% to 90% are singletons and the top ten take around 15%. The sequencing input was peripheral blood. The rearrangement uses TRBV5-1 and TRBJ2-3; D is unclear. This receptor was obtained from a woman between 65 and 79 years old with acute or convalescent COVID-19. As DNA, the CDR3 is TGCGCCAGCAGCTCTGAAACTTTGACAGATACGCAGTATTTT. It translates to CASSSETLTDTQYF.